This T cell receptor (beta chain) was sequenced in a study of technical replicates of blood from four donors. The CDR3 sequence is 15 residues long. Germline V gene sequence: CDR1 SGDLS, CDR2 YYNGEE. The ends lost 4 bases at V and 4 bases at J; junction bases unmatched: 10. Libraries were prepared by immunoSEQ multiplex PCR; TCRdb keeps only in-frame clonotypes and omits some of them. The sample lists over 60,000 clones, 93% occurring once. The sample comprised T cells isolated from PBMCs. J is TRBJ1-2 and V is TRBV9; 7 bases map to TRBD1. This TCR came from a human donor in good health. The CDR3 spells CASSHSGGFAYGYTF. CDR3 nucleotide sequence: TGTGCCAGCAGCCACTCAGGGGGTTTTGCCTATGGCTACACCTTC.